These 10 T cell receptor beta chains came from one sample sequenced in a study of identical twins. TCRdb re-called the 5' RACE reads through MiXCR, storing one row per CDR3 protein. This table holds some 500,000 distinct CDR3 sequences, about 14% found once. The sample also formed part of further work on yellow fever vaccine responses in identical twins.

Material: CD4+ T cells sorted from blood. These receptors were obtained from a woman younger than 35 in good health.

The V and J genes are TRBV6-2 or TRBV6-3 and TRBJ2-6, with D possibly being TRBD1 or TRBD2 (5 bases each). The CDR3 is 17 residues long. The V and J ends lost 4 bases and 4 bases respectively, with 17 bases between them. Germline V CDR1 and CDR2: MNHEY, SVGEGT. The CDR3 protein is CASSLPPGPTGANVLTF. CDR3 coding DNA: TGTGCCAGCAGTTTACCCCCGGGACCTACAGGGGCCAACGTCCTGACTTTC.

This clonotype has a handful of counts. The chain employs TRBV4-2 and TRBJ2-4; D may match TRBD1 or TRBD2 (6 bases each). The CDR3 contains 17 residues. V lost 1 base and J lost 2, with 15 bases in between. Germline CDR1 is LGHNA and CDR2 is YNFKEQ. The CDR3: CASSQVGGAVPKNIQYF. Written as DNA, the CDR3 is TGTGCCAGCAGCCAAGTCGGGGGCGCCGTTCCCAAAAACATTCAGTACTTC.

As concerns this clonotype: Mismatch with germline at one junction end may stem from a read error. This chain connects TRBV20-1 to TRBJ2-7; 9 bases match TRBD1. Germline V gene data show CDR1 as DFQATT and CDR2 as SNEGSKA (reference sequence). There are 15 residues in the CDR3. CDR3 in DNA: TGCTGTGCTAGCATCCGGGACAGGGTGGTCTACGAGCAGTACTTC. Protein sequence: CCASIRDRVVYEQYF.

The rearrangement uses TRBV19 and TRBJ2-1, with 7 bases fitting TRBD2. With V trimmed by 8 bases and J by 13 bases, 14 bases remained unmatched. CDR3 length: 13 residues. The V gene's germline CDR1 is LNHDA and CDR2 SQIVND (reference sequence). For the CDR3, the DNA is TGTGCCAGTTCCGAAGGGGAGGGGACCGGTCAGTTCTTC. Its translation is CASSEGEGTGQFF.

A note on this clonotype: A junction end diverges from the germline sequence, so it may reflect a read error. The chain carries TRBV27 and TRBJ2-2; a possible D gene is TRBD2 (6 bases). There are 14 residues in the CDR3. Germline values: CDR1 MNHEY, CDR2 SMNVEV (reference sequence). CDR3 loop: CASSLSRAGGELFF. In nucleotides, the CDR3 is TGTGCCAGCAGTCTATCTAGGGCGGGAGGGGAGCTGTTTTTT.

The chain carries TRBV7-2 and TRBJ2-1; D not resolved. This CDR3 has 17 amino acids. The ends were cut back, 3 bases at V and 0 bases at J, with 15 bases in the middle. CDR1 SGHTA and CDR2 FQGNSA come from the germline V gene. Here the CDR3 reads CASSLTGISSSYNEQFF. The CDR3 DNA reads TGTGCCAGCAGCTTGACTGGAATCTCGAGCTCCTACAATGAGCAGTTCTTC.

This clonotype was counted between two and nine times. The rearrangement links TRBV20-1 to TRBJ2-3; TRBD2 agrees at 14 bases. The CDR3 contains 15 residues. Germline V CDR1 and CDR2: DFQATT, SNEGSKA (reference sequence). Trimming cost V 3 bases and J 5 bases; bases outside gene matches: 4. The CDR3 protein is CSASRTSGGLDTQYF. CDR3 nucleotides: TGCAGTGCTAGTAGGACTAGCGGGGGGTTAGATACGCAGTATTTT.

This chain links TRBV3-1 with TRBJ1-1; D remains ambiguous. From germline, CDR1 is LGHDT and CDR2 YNNKEL (reference sequence). Trimming cost V 7 bases and J 0 bases, with 12 bases left between them. CDR3 length: 14 residues. The CDR3 loop is CASKGSGVNTEAFF. In nucleotides, the CDR3 is TGTGCCAGCAAGGGTAGTGGCGTGAACACTGAAGCTTTCTTT.

In its sample, this clonotype was seen a few times. V is TRBV24-1 and J is TRBJ2-3; TRBD1 agrees at 10 bases. Germline-derived CDR1 and CDR2 are KGHDR and SFDVKD. CDR3 length: 14 residues. V lost 9 bases and J lost 4; bases outside the gene matches: 6. The CDR3 here is CATGDRGNPDTQYF. CDR3 DNA sequence: TGTGCCACCGGGGACAGGGGTAACCCAGATACGCAGTATTTT.

J is TRBJ2-3 and V is TRBV6-5; D is uncertain. The CDR3 consists of 15 residues. Looked up from germline, CDR1 is MNHEY and CDR2 is SVGAGI. V was shortened by 2 bases and J by 4 bases, with 13 bases between the two germline ends. CDR3 protein: CASSYNTPAADTQYF. CDR3 DNA: TGTGCCAGCAGTTACAACACGCCAGCCGCAGATACGCAGTATTTT.